The subject of this entry is one TCR beta chain. This entry belongs to a study of cytomegalovirus exposure and HLA in healthy donors. Vbeta (60) and Jbeta (13) primers were used in the PCR. The table came from immunoSEQ multiplex PCR; TCRdb's copy has only in-frame clones and leaves some out. The sample has about 160,000 clones, roughly 80% seen once. CDR3 size: 16 residues. Germline trimming cut 6 bases from V and 7 bases from J; bases unmatched to any gene: 18. The germline gives CDR1 MNHEY, CDR2 SMNVEV (reference sequence). Sample: PBMCs. The chain has TRBV27 and TRBJ2-7; 7 nucleotides match TRBD1. This TCR was sampled from a male donor in good health and CMV-seropositive. The CDR3 reads CASSPSVTTGVREQYF. The CDR3 DNA sequence: TGTGCCAGCAGCCCTTCGGTGACCACAGGGGTCAGGGAGCAGTACTTC.